Below, 20 T cell receptor beta chains from the same sample are listed, as sequenced in a study of blood T cell repertoires in COVID-19 (TCRdb year 2020). Library method: the immunoSEQ multiplex PCR assay. The table comes from immuneACCESS by way of TCRdb, which keeps in-frame sequences with V and J called. Part of the clones is missing from these tables; in studies checked, under half for an unresolved V gene and the rest for unknown reasons. In all, the sample holds 200,000 or so clones, and around 89% of those were seen once. Under 3.5% of the sample is taken by the ten largest. The source material was peripheral blood. These receptors all come from a man under 40 with COVID-19, enrolled during active disease.

The rearrangement joins TRBV11-2 to TRBJ2-2; D gene uncertain. The V end lost 4 bases, the J end lost 0 bases, and 6 bases lay between the germline ends. This CDR3 is 14 amino acids long. CDR1 is SGHAT, CDR2 FQNNGV, per germline. The DNA of the CDR3 is TGTGCCAGCAGCTCGAGAGCGAACACCGGGGAGCTGTTTTTT. This gives the protein CASSSRANTGELFF.

In this sample, this clone turned up once. The chain combines TRBV4-3 with TRBJ1-2; D unresolved. There are 16 residues in the CDR3. V was cut by 3 bases and J by 5 bases, with 19 bases left in between. Germline assignment: CDR1 LGHNA and CDR2 YSLEER. As DNA, the CDR3 is TGCGCCAGCAGCCAGGGTCTGGGAGACTTTGTGTATGGCTACACCTTC. Protein: CASSQGLGDFVYGYTF.

CDR3 DNA sequence: TGTGCCAGCAGTTTCGGCAGCGGGAGGCCCTTAAATGAGCAGTTCTTC. Translating it yields CASSFGSGRPLNEQFF. The chain recombines TRBV28 with TRBJ2-1, with 9 bases that match TRBD2. This CDR3 region has 16 residues. Germline V lookup: CDR1 MDHEN, CDR2 SYDVKM. V lost 3 bases to trimming and J lost 7 bases; unmatched junction nucleotides: 10.

This chain links TRBV12-3 or TRBV12-4 with TRBJ1-2; a weak D match, TRBD1 (5 bases). Trimming left V 3 bases short and J 8 bases short, with 10 bases between. This CDR3 comprises 12 residues. CDR3 DNA sequence: TGTGCCAGCAGTTTTGGGGGGTTAGGCTACACCTTC. As protein: CASSFGGLGYTF.

This clone was found a few times. This chain joins TRBV6-5 and TRBJ1-5, with TRBD1 as a possible D gene (5 bases). V was shortened by 7 bases and J by 3 bases, with 10 bases between the two germline ends. The length of the CDR3 is 13 residues. Per the germline V gene, CDR1 is MNHEY and CDR2 is SVGAGI. The chain's CDR3 is CASTGDYNQPQHF. CDR3 nucleotides: TGTGCCAGCACTGGGGACTACAATCAGCCCCAGCATTTT.

V usage is TRBV7-3 and J usage is TRBJ1-2; D is unclear. Germline loops: CDR1 SGHTA, CDR2 FQGTGA. The germline V and J ends were trimmed by 1 base and 2 bases, with 8 bases remaining between them. This CDR3 is built from 14 residues. This chain's CDR3 is CASSLNPGNYGYTF. The CDR3 DNA reads as TGTGCCAGCAGCTTAAATCCAGGAAACTATGGCTACACCTTC. The full variable domain, completed using reference TRBV7-3 and TRBJ1-2, is GAGVSQTPSNKVTEKGKYVELRCDPISGHTALYWYRQSLGQGPEFLIYFQGTGAADDSGLPNDRFFAVRPEGSVSTLKIQRTERGDSAVYLCASSLNPGNYGYTFGSGTRLTVV.

V gene TRBV9 combines with J gene TRBJ1-4; D gene uncertain. The CDR3 is 13 amino acids. V was shortened by 1 base and J by 11 bases, with 12 bases between the two germline ends. CDR1 SGDLS and CDR2 YYNGEE come from the germline V gene. The DNA for the CDR3 is TGTGCCAGCAGCGTAAGGGAGTTGGACAAACTGTTTTTT. Its translation: CASSVRELDKLFF.

The chain links TRBV7-9 to TRBJ1-2; tentatively, D is TRBD1 (5 bases). V lost 1 base to trimming and J lost 5 bases, with 14 bases between them. This CDR3 has 15 amino acids. In germline, CDR1 is SEHNR, CDR2 FQNEAQ (reference sequence). The CDR3 nucleotides read TGTGCCAGCAGCTTAGGCCTGGGGCGGGATTATGGCTACACCTTC. Its translation: CASSLGLGRDYGYTF.

V usage is TRBV29-1 and J usage is TRBJ1-3; D is ambiguous. The CDR3 runs to 13 residues. Germline CDR1 reads SQVTM; CDR2 reads ANQGSEA. Trimming took off 2 bases at V and 4 bases at J, with 9 bases between the two ends. CDR3 amino acids: CSVEITSGNTIYF. In nucleotides, the CDR3 is TGCAGCGTTGAAATAACATCCGGAAACACCATATATTTT.

The CDR3: CASSYFPGGFGSPLHF. In DNA form, the CDR3 reads TGTGCCAGCAGTTACTTCCCGGGGGGCTTCGGGTCACCCCTCCACTTT. The chain joins TRBV6-2 or TRBV6-3 to TRBJ1-6; a possible D gene is TRBD1 (6 bases). V was cut by 1 base and J by 10 bases, with 17 bases left in between. The V gene's germline CDR1 is MNHEY and CDR2 SVGEGT. This CDR3 contains 16 residues.

The chain carries TRBV6-2 or TRBV6-3 and TRBJ2-5, with D unclear. Germline V gives CDR1 MNHEY, CDR2 SVGEGT. The CDR3 contains 16 residues. The V and J ends lost 8 bases and 4 bases respectively, with 23 bases between them. As DNA, the CDR3 is TGTGCCAGCGGCCTCGGGTTTTCCGGGTACGGAGAGACCCAGTACTTC. Its protein product is CASGLGFSGYGETQYF.

The genes are TRBV24-1 and TRBJ2-1, with D possibly TRBD2 on 7 matching bases. Per germline, CDR1 KGHDR and CDR2 SFDVKD. V was shortened by 3 bases and J by 7 bases, with 21 bases between the two germline ends. The CDR3 length is 17 residues. The DNA for the CDR3 is TGTGCCACCAGTGATGGGCCTGGGGGGGCCGGTGGGAATGAGCAGTTCTTC. The encoded protein is CATSDGPGGAGGNEQFF.

The chain recombines TRBV7-9 with TRBJ1-2, with a possible D match to TRBD1 (5 bases). Germline lookup yields CDR1 SEHNR and CDR2 FQNEAQ (reference sequence). This CDR3 contains 15 residues. Trimming left V 5 bases short and J 0 bases short, with 13 bases between. The CDR3 spells CASSPTGVTNYGYTF. CDR3 sequence (DNA): TGTGCCAGCAGCCCTACAGGTGTCACTAACTATGGCTACACCTTC.

The rearrangement links TRBV28 to TRBJ2-3; 7 nucleotides align to TRBD2. Trimming at V came to 5 bases and at J to 4 bases, leaving 6 bases not matched to a gene. The CDR3 covers 14 residues. Germline-derived CDR1 and CDR2 are MDHEN and SYDVKM. The CDR3 loop is CASSPHGGADTQYF. The CDR3, as DNA: TGTGCCAGCAGTCCCCATGGGGGGGCAGATACGCAGTATTTT.

This clone was seen once. The chain employs TRBV3-1 (or the pseudogene TRBV3-2) and TRBJ1-2, with 11 bases identical to TRBD1. This CDR3 is 15 amino acids long. Germline CDR1 reads LGHDT; CDR2 reads YNNKEL (reference sequence). V was clipped by 4 bases and J by 4 bases; unmatched bases: 5. The CDR3 here is CASSPRDRGFYGYTF. CDR3 nucleotide sequence: TGTGCCAGCAGCCCCAGGGACAGGGGGTTCTATGGCTACACCTTC.

The CDR3 nucleotides read TGTGCCAGCAGGGGGGCAGGGTATAGCAATCAGCCCCAGCATTTT. Translated, it gives CASRGAGYSNQPQHF. This chain links TRBV27 with TRBJ1-5, with D maybe TRBD1 (6 bases). V was pared by 6 bases and J by 0 bases, with 12 bases between. This CDR3 has 15 residues. Germline V gene data show CDR1 as MNHEY and CDR2 as SMNVEV (reference sequence).

The chain couples TRBV6-5 to TRBJ1-2; D is uncertain. The ends were cut back, 2 bases at V and 6 bases at J, with 19 bases in the middle. This CDR3 is built from 16 residues. Germline CDR1 MNHEY, CDR2 SVGAGI. CDR3 coding DNA: TGTGCCAGCAGTTACCGTGTTGGGAGCCACATGAATGGCTACACCTTC. As protein: CASSYRVGSHMNGYTF.

The CDR3 coding sequence is TGCGCCAGCAGCTTGGAGGGGGCGGGTAGCTTCTTCTATGGCTACACCTTC. Translation: CASSLEGAGSFFYGYTF. This rearrangement joins TRBV5-1 to TRBJ1-2; 7 bases map to TRBD1. CDR1 SGHRS and CDR2 YFSETQ come from the germline V gene. V lost 0 bases and J lost 4; bases outside the gene matches: 12. The CDR3 is 17 amino acids.

In nucleotides, the CDR3 is TGTGCCAGCAGCGACAGCGGGGGGGCTCCCGCAGATACGCAGTATTTT. This gives the protein CASSDSGGAPADTQYF. V is TRBV9 and J is TRBJ2-3; 10 nucleotides line up with TRBD2. Trimming at V came to 3 bases and at J to 4 bases, leaving 8 bases not matched to a gene. Germline values: CDR1 SGDLS, CDR2 YYNGEE. CDR3 length: 16 amino acids. Drawing the rest from reference TRBV9 and TRBJ2-3, the complete variable domain is DSGVTQTPKHLITATGQRVTLRCSPRSGDLSVYWYQQSLDQGLQFLIQYYNGEERAKGNILERFSAQQFPDLHSELNLSSLELGDSALYFCASSDSGGAPADTQYFGPGTRLTVL.

The genes are TRBV18 and TRBJ1-4; D gene ambiguous. Germline V gene sequence: CDR1 KGHSH, CDR2 LQKENI. The CDR3 is 15 residues long. Between the trimmed V and J ends, which lost 3 bases and 7 bases, there was a span of 15 bases. The CDR3 loop reads CASSPGAPNGEKLFF. The DNA for the CDR3 is TGTGCCAGCTCACCGGGAGCCCCTAATGGTGAAAAACTGTTTTTT.